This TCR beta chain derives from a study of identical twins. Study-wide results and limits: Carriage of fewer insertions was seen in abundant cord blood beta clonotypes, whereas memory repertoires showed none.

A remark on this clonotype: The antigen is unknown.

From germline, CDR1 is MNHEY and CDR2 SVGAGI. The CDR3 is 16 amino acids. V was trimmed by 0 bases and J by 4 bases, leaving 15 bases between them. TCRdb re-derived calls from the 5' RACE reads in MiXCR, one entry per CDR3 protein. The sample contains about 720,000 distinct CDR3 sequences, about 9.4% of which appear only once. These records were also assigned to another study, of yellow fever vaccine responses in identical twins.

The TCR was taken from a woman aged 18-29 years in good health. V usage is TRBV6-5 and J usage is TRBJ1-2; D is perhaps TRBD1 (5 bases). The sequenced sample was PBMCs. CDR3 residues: CASSYSILQGTYGYTF. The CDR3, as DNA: TGTGCCAGCAGTTACTCGATCCTTCAGGGTACCTATGGCTACACCTTC.